These 8 T cell receptor beta chains share one sample of origin, sequenced in a study of molecular identifiers for immune sequencing clone quantification. TCRdb reprocessed the PCR reads via MiXCR and lists one record per CDR3 protein. The table shows tens of thousands of distinct CDR3 sequences, with 15% to 20% occurring only once. The sample was naive CD8+ T cells from blood, with Jurkat cell RNA spiked in. Subset noted: FACS-sorted CD8+CD4-CCR7+CD45RA+ naive T cells. The receptors were gathered from a human donor in good health. Some libraries in this study had Jurkat cell RNA spiked in.

This sequence joins TRBV12-3 or TRBV12-4 and TRBJ2-5; 9 bases are a match to TRBD1. This CDR3 is 14 amino acids long. Trimming took 5 bases from V and 7 from J; bases not matched to a gene: 8. The CDR3 region has the DNA TGTGCCAGCAGTACGGACAGGGGTGTAGGGACCCAGTACTTC. Translation: CASSTDRGVGTQYF.

This clonotype was counted many times. The gene calls are TRBV7-6 and TRBJ2-1; D is possibly TRBD1 (6 bases). The germline V gene encodes CDR1 SGHVS and CDR2 FNYEAQ. CDR3 length: 14 residues. Trimming took 2 bases from V and 8 from J, leaving 13 bases between them. The CDR3: CASSLFGGRDEQFF. Here the CDR3 DNA reads TGTGCCAGCAGCTTATTTGGGGGCCGCGATGAGCAGTTCTTC.

This clonotype was seen ten or more times. The rearrangement uses TRBV28 and TRBJ2-2; TRBD1 agrees at 9 bases. J gave up 0 bases and V 3 bases, and 11 bases lay outside the gene matches. The germline CDR1 and CDR2 sequences are MDHEN and SYDVKM. The length of the CDR3 is 19 residues. This CDR3 is CASSFLPGQGTPNTGELFF. The CDR3, as DNA: TGTGCCAGCAGTTTCCTTCCGGGACAGGGAACTCCGAACACCGGGGAGCTGTTTTTT.

This clonotype was detected only once. This may come from a read error, since a much larger clone is one base off. The chain carries TRBV28 and TRBJ2-3; TRBD2 agrees at 11 bases. The CDR3 contains 17 residues. The V gene's germline CDR1 is MDHEN and CDR2 SYDVKM. Germline trimming cut 4 bases from V and 1 base from J; bases unmatched to any gene: 7. CDR3 in amino acids: CASSSGLAEGGTDTQYF. The DNA for the CDR3 is TGTGCCAGCAGTTCGGGACTAGCGGAAGGAGGCACAGATACGCAGTATTTT.

This clonotype has at least ten counts. For the CDR3, the DNA is TGTGCCAGCAGCCAAGGGGGGGGTAACACTGAAGCTTTCTTT. The encoded protein is CASSQGGGNTEAFF. The V and J genes are TRBV14 and TRBJ1-1; D is possibly TRBD1 (5 bases). The CDR3 sequence is 14 residues long. Germline V CDR1 and CDR2: SGHDN, FVKESK. V was shortened by 1 base and J by 2 bases, with 8 bases between the two germline ends.

This clonotype was detected a few times. Since a much larger clone is just one base distant, this may be a read error. This chain joins TRBV7-2 and TRBJ2-7, with D perhaps assigned TRBD1 or TRBD2 (5 bases each). The CDR3 loop spans 14 amino acids. CDR1 is SGHTA and CDR2 is FQGNSA in the germline V gene. CDR3 in DNA: TGTGCCAGCGGCTTAGTGGGGGTTAGGTACGAGCAGTACTTC. Protein sequence: CASGLVGVRYEQYF.

This clonotype appeared many times. The gene calls are TRBV27 and TRBJ2-5, with D possibly being TRBD2 (7 bases). Germline values: CDR1 MNHEY, CDR2 SMNVEV (reference sequence). V was trimmed by 0 bases and J by 10 bases, leaving 15 bases between them. CDR3 length: 14 amino acids. CDR3 loop: CASSLSVSRGGQYF. The CDR3 nucleotides read TGTGCCAGCAGTTTATCGGTCTCAAGGGGGGGCCAGTACTTC.

At least ten counts were recorded for this clonotype. The chain joins TRBV20-1 to TRBJ2-7; D is ambiguous. Germline assignment: CDR1 DFQATT and CDR2 SNEGSKA (reference sequence). Trimming shortened V by 1 base and J by 3 bases, and 16 bases separated the two germline ends. The CDR3 extends over 15 amino acids. CDR3 residues: CSARGEGPHGYEQYF. CDR3 DNA sequence: TGCAGTGCTAGAGGTGAAGGTCCCCATGGCTACGAGCAGTACTTC.